The 24 T cell receptor beta chains below were found in one sample sequenced in a study of neurological immune-mediated disorders. TCRdb passed the 5' RACE reads through MiXCR, listing each CDR3 protein once. The top ten hold about 20% of the sample, which has tens of thousands of distinct CDR3 sequences, 10% seen once. Sequenced material: PBMCs. These receptors were collected from a woman in her thirties or forties with HTLV-1-associated myelopathy (HAM/TSP).

There are many counts of this clonotype. V usage is TRBV5-1 and J usage is TRBJ1-2, with no clear D. The germline V and J ends were trimmed by 4 bases and 5 bases, with 12 bases remaining between them. This CDR3 is 13 amino acids long. Germline CDR1 is SGHRS and CDR2 is YFSETQ. The CDR3 region is CASSAGGDYGYTF. The CDR3 nucleotides are TGCGCCAGCAGCGCCGGCGGGGATTATGGCTACACCTTC.

This clonotype was counted many times. This chain joins TRBV7-2 and TRBJ2-7, with a tentative D call TRBD2 (5 bases). CDR3 size: 14 residues. V lost 5 bases to trimming and J lost 6 bases, with 17 bases between them. Germline CDR1 and CDR2: SGHTA and FQGNSA. Written as DNA, the CDR3 is TGTGCCAGCAGCCTAGGACTTTTCCCCGCCGAGCAGTACTTC. Its translation is CASSLGLFPAEQYF.

This clonotype was observed a few times. The V gene is TRBV18, the J gene TRBJ2-1; no reliable D call. The CDR3 consists of 14 residues. Trimming removed 6 bases at V and 5 bases at J, with 14 bases between. CDR1 and CDR2 from the germline V gene are KGHSH and LQKENI. The DNA for the CDR3 is TGTGCCAGCTCCCCAGATTTGAAAGACAATGAGCAGTTCTTC. Its protein product is CASSPDLKDNEQFF. Based on the CDR3 plus reference TRBV18 and TRBJ2-1, the full variable domain is NAGVMQNPRHLVRRRGQEARLRCSPMKGHSHVYWYRQLPEEGLKFMVYLQKENIIDESGMPKERFSAEFPKEGPSILRIQQVVRGDSAAYFCASSPDLKDNEQFFGPGTRLTVL.

This clonotype appeared many times. V usage is TRBV9 and J usage is TRBJ1-2; D gene unclear. Germline V lookup: CDR1 SGDLS, CDR2 YYNGEE. V lost 0 bases and J lost 1, with 13 bases in between. The CDR3 length is 16 residues. The CDR3 spells CASSVDFRAVNYGYTF. The CDR3 DNA follows: TGTGCCAGCAGCGTAGATTTCCGGGCGGTTAACTATGGCTACACCTTC. Variable domain in full (rest from reference TRBV9 and TRBJ1-2): DSGVTQTPKHLITATGQRVTLRCSPRSGDLSVYWYQQSLDQGLQFLIQYYNGEERAKGNILERFSAQQFPDLHSELNLSSLELGDSALYFCASSVDFRAVNYGYTFGSGTRLTVV.

At least ten counts were recorded for this clonotype. This chain joins TRBV5-1 and TRBJ2-3; 10 bases line up with TRBD2. Germline V CDR1 and CDR2: SGHRS, YFSETQ. There are 14 residues in the CDR3. V shed 8 bases and J 2 bases; nucleotides not matched to a gene: 5. The CDR3 region has the DNA TGCGCCAGTAGGACTAGCGGATACACAGATACGCAGTATTTT. It yields the protein CASRTSGYTDTQYF. The full variable domain, rest sourced from reference TRBV5-1 and TRBJ2-3, is KAGVTQTPRYLIKTRGQQVTLSCSPISGHRSVSWYQQTPGQGLQFLFEYFSETQRNKGNFPGRFSGRQFSNSRSEMNVSTLELGDSALYLCASRTSGYTDTQYFGPGTRLTVL.

This clonotype was seen many times. The chain combines TRBV6-5 with TRBJ2-3; 10 bases are shared with TRBD2. The CDR3 length is 16 residues. J lost 1 base, V lost 1 base, and 2 bases had no gene match. Per germline, CDR1 MNHEY and CDR2 SVGAGI. The CDR3 is CASSYLSGGGTDTQYF. The CDR3, as DNA: TGTGCCAGCAGTTACTTGAGCGGGGGGGGCACAGATACGCAGTATTTT.

The rearrangement links TRBV12-3 or TRBV12-4 to TRBJ2-3; D is undetermined. This CDR3 contains 12 residues. V lost 10 bases, J lost 2 bases, and 10 bases lay in between. CDR3 amino acids: CAIMKATDTQYF. The CDR3 DNA is TGTGCCATTATGAAGGCCACAGATACGCAGTATTTT.

In this sample, this clonotype turned up many times. The V call is TRBV20-1, the J call TRBJ1-2; the D gene is possibly TRBD1 (5 bases). The CDR3 contains 11 residues. Germline values: CDR1 DFQATT, CDR2 SNEGSKA (reference sequence). V shed 4 bases and J shed 4 bases, with 7 bases lying between them. In DNA form, the CDR3 reads TGCAGTGCTACAGGGCCCTATGGCTACACCTTC. The encoded protein is CSATGPYGYTF.

This clonotype was observed at least ten times. V and J are TRBV12-3 or TRBV12-4 and TRBJ1-6; D is unclear. V was cut by 5 bases and J by 9 bases, with 8 bases left in between. This CDR3 has 12 residues. This chain's CDR3 is CASSPGLSPLHF. The CDR3 coding sequence is TGTGCCAGCAGTCCGGGCCTTTCACCCCTCCACTTT.

This clonotype has at least ten counts. The rearrangement joins TRBV6-2 or TRBV6-3 to TRBJ2-3, with D perhaps TRBD1 or TRBD2 (5 bases each). Trimming took 0 bases from V and 5 from J, leaving 9 bases between them. The CDR3 is made up of 14 amino acids. Germline V lookup: CDR1 MNHEY, CDR2 SVGEGT. This chain's CDR3 is CASSYSHGGDTQYF. The CDR3 nucleotides are TGTGCCAGCAGTTACTCCCATGGGGGAGATACGCAGTATTTT.

A note on this clonotype: Sequence at one end of the junction differs from germline and may be a read error. The chain links TRBV6-6 to TRBJ1-5, with D possibly being TRBD1 (5 bases). Looked up from germline, CDR1 is MNHNY and CDR2 is SVGAGI (reference sequence). CDR3 size: 14 residues. CDR3 protein: CASFDLGVDHPQHF. CDR3 in DNA: TGTGCCAGCTTCGACTTGGGGGTGGATCATCCCCAGCATTTT.

This clonotype was counted many times. The CDR3: CASSLRAQYYEQYF. The CDR3 DNA sequence: TGCGCCAGCAGCTTGAGGGCCCAGTACTACGAGCAGTACTTC. V and J are TRBV5-1 and TRBJ2-7; D ambiguous. This CDR3 has 14 amino acids. The V end was cut by 1 base, the J end by 3 bases, with 11 bases between. Germline V CDR1 and CDR2: SGHRS, YFSETQ.

This clonotype was counted many times. This chain links TRBV20-1 with TRBJ2-5; maybe TRBD2 (7 bases). The CDR3 contains 15 residues. The V end lost 4 bases, the J end lost 3 bases, and 18 bases lay between the germline ends. Germline lookup yields CDR1 DFQATT and CDR2 SNEGSKA (reference sequence). The CDR3 sequence is CSATNGGGGEETQYF. In DNA form, the CDR3 reads TGCAGTGCTACAAATGGGGGGGGCGGGGAAGAGACCCAGTACTTC.

In its sample, this clonotype was seen many times. The chain has TRBV7-9 and TRBJ1-5; D remains ambiguous. CDR3 size: 14 residues. Per the germline V gene, CDR1 is SEHNR and CDR2 is FQNEAQ (reference sequence). Trimming removed 5 bases from V and 5 bases from J, with 13 bases in between. This CDR3 is CASSGRGGDQPQHF. CDR3 coding DNA: TGTGCCAGCAGCGGCCGGGGTGGTGATCAGCCCCAGCATTTT.

This clonotype was counted ten times or more. The V gene is TRBV15, the J gene TRBJ2-5; 7 bases are shared with TRBD1. The V gene end was trimmed by 1 base and the J gene end by 4 bases; junction bases not matched to a gene: 6. Germline CDR1 is LNHNV and CDR2 is YYDKDF (reference sequence). The CDR3 runs to 15 residues. The CDR3: CATSRGDSDLETQYF. CDR3 nucleotides: TGTGCCACCAGCAGAGGGGACAGCGACCTAGAGACCCAGTACTTC.

This clonotype was seen at least ten times. The V and J genes are TRBV5-1 and TRBJ2-2; D is uncertain. The CDR3 covers 13 residues. Germline V gene lookup returns CDR1 SGHRS and CDR2 YFSETQ. The V gene lost 0 bases and the J gene lost 3 bases, with 3 bases spanning the gap. CDR3 in amino acids: CASSLVDTGELFF. The CDR3 DNA reads TGCGCCAGCAGCTTGGTCGACACCGGGGAGCTGTTTTTT.

This clonotype was found many times. The chain joins TRBV7-2 to TRBJ2-2; a weak D match, TRBD1 (5 bases). The CDR3 sequence is 15 residues long. The V gene's germline CDR1 is SGHTA and CDR2 FQGNSA. The V gene lost 3 bases and the J gene lost 6 bases, with 14 bases spanning the gap. CDR3 coding DNA: TGTGCCAGCAGCTTCGTCAGGGTTTGGCCCGGGGAGCTGTTTTTT. Encoded protein: CASSFVRVWPGELFF.

This clonotype was counted at least ten times. The V call is TRBV12-3 or TRBV12-4, the J call TRBJ2-2; TRBD1 matches 11 bases. The V segment lost 4 bases and the J segment 4 bases; nucleotides outside the gene matches: 2. This CDR3 is 15 amino acids long. Written as DNA, the CDR3 is TGTGCCAGCAGTTGGGACAGGGGGGGCACCGGGGAGCTGTTTTTT. Amino acids: CASSWDRGGTGELFF.

This clonotype has ten or more counts. The chain has TRBV5-6 and TRBJ2-5; TRBD2 might be the D (5 bases). This CDR3 has 15 amino acids. Germline V lookup: CDR1 SGHDT, CDR2 YYEEEE. The ends were cut back, 0 bases at V and 4 bases at J, with 13 bases in the middle. Written as DNA, the CDR3 is TGTGCCAGCAGCTTGGAAGGGAGAGGAGGAGAGACCCAGTACTTC. It specifies CASSLEGRGGETQYF.

The table lists this clonotype with many counts. DNA of the CDR3: TGCGCCAGCAGGGGGTCCTACGGAACGCATGGAAACACCATATATTTT. Translated, it gives CASRGSYGTHGNTIYF. The chain carries TRBV4-1 and TRBJ1-3; D remains ambiguous. Trimming took off 6 bases at V and 3 bases at J, with 18 bases between the two ends. The CDR3 sequence is 16 residues long. Germline-derived CDR1 and CDR2 are MGHRA and YSYEKL.

There are many counts of this clonotype. The chain combines TRBV3-1 with TRBJ1-3; D is unresolved. V lost 0 bases and J 4 bases, leaving 10 bases between the germline ends. Germline values: CDR1 LGHDT, CDR2 YNNKEL (reference sequence). The CDR3 covers 15 residues. This CDR3 is CASSQDTIRGNTIYF. The CDR3 nucleotides read TGTGCCAGCAGCCAAGATACGATTCGCGGAAACACCATATATTTT.

The table lists this clonotype with many counts. This chain joins TRBV11-3 and TRBJ1-4; the match to TRBD1 covers 7 bases. V dropped 3 bases and J dropped 7; count of bases not matched to a gene: 2. The CDR3 runs to 13 residues. Looked up from germline, CDR1 is SGHNT and CDR2 is YENEEA. CDR3 nucleotides: TGTGCCAGCAGCTTCGGACAGGTTGAAAAACTGTTTTTT. Amino acids: CASSFGQVEKLFF.

J is TRBJ2-3 and V is TRBV4-1; a possible D gene is TRBD1 (5 bases). V lost 1 base and J 6 bases, leaving 8 bases between the germline ends. Germline V gene sequence: CDR1 MGHRA, CDR2 YSYEKL. This CDR3 region has 13 residues. The CDR3 sequence is CASSQGGPDTQYF. The CDR3 DNA is TGCGCCAGCAGCCAAGGGGGCCCGGATACGCAGTATTTT.

This clonotype was detected ten times or more. This chain uses TRBV20-1 with TRBJ1-1, with D tentatively TRBD1 (5 bases). V lost 3 bases, J lost 0 bases, and 11 bases lay in between. Germline V CDR1 and CDR2: DFQATT, SNEGSKA (reference sequence). The CDR3 sequence is 14 residues long. DNA of the CDR3: TGCAGTGCTAGTGCAGGGCCCATGAACACTGAAGCTTTCTTT. Its translation: CSASAGPMNTEAFF.